This record concerns one T cell receptor beta chain sequence. This record belongs to a study of blood T cell repertoires in COVID-19. Libraries were prepared by immunoSEQ multiplex PCR; TCRdb keeps only in-frame clonotypes and omits some of them. The sample has some 240,000 clones; about 86% are singletons. Sequences were obtained from PBMCs or T cells enriched from blood (not recorded which). The TCR was taken from a woman aged 35 to 49 with acute COVID-19.

CDR3 in amino acids: CASSPTAGSGNEQFF. The CDR3 bases are TGTGCCAGCAGTCCTACAGCGGGGTCTGGGAATGAGCAGTTCTTC. The chain employs TRBV6-5 and TRBJ2-1; 7 bases are shared with TRBD2. V shed 5 bases and J 7 bases; nucleotides not matched to a gene: 11. The CDR3 length is 15 residues. Germline values: CDR1 MNHEY, CDR2 SVGAGI.